Each of the 16 T cell receptor beta chains below was sequenced from the same sample in a study of cytomegalovirus exposure and HLA in healthy donors. A multiplex PCR was run with 60 Vbeta primers and 13 Jbeta primers. The method was immunoSEQ multiplex PCR; TCRdb's version includes in-frame clones alone and lacks a portion of them. This sample yields 130,000 to 150,000 clones, of which about 84% are seen a single time; less than 3% belongs to the top ten. Sequencing was performed on PBMCs. The receptors shown here come from a young woman in good health and CMV-seropositive.

The CDR3 DNA is TGTGCCAGCTCACCACCGGCGGGCGAGCAGTACTTC. Amino acids: CASSPPAGEQYF. J is TRBJ2-7 and V is TRBV18, with TRBD2 as a possible D gene (5 bases). This CDR3 is built from 12 residues. V was trimmed by 0 bases and J by 6 bases, leaving 6 bases between them. The germline V gene encodes CDR1 KGHSH and CDR2 LQKENI.

There are a few counts of this clone. This chain connects TRBV5-1 to TRBJ1-3; possibly TRBD1 for D (5 bases). V shed 0 bases and J shed 4 bases, with 11 bases lying between them. Germline CDR1 and CDR2: SGHRS and YFSETQ. The CDR3 consists of 15 residues. DNA of the CDR3: TGCGCCAGCAGCTTGGCGGCAGGGCTAGGAAACACCATATATTTT. Its protein product is CASSLAAGLGNTIYF.

The chain uses TRBV7-2 and TRBJ1-5; TRBD1 is a possible D gene (5 bases). Trimming took 3 bases from V and 4 from J, leaving 13 bases between them. The CDR3 has 15 residues. Germline assignment: CDR1 SGHTA and CDR2 FQGNSA. The CDR3 bases are TGTGCCAGCAGCTTGCGAGGACACCCGAATCAGCCCCAGCATTTT. Encoded protein: CASSLRGHPNQPQHF.

The chain has TRBV5-6 and TRBJ1-1; 7 bases line up with TRBD1. CDR3 length: 15 residues. V shed 0 bases, J shed 1 base, and the junction held 3 bases outside the gene matches. Germline V gives CDR1 SGHDT, CDR2 YYEEEE. CDR3 loop: CASSLGGTANTEAFF. CDR3 nucleotides: TGTGCCAGCAGCTTGGGTGGGACAGCGAACACTGAAGCTTTCTTT.

The chain combines TRBV2 with TRBJ1-1; D may be TRBD1 (6 bases). This CDR3 has 13 residues. The V gene's germline CDR1 is SNHLY and CDR2 FYNNEI. The V and J ends lost 8 bases and 2 bases respectively, with 12 bases between them. Written as DNA, the CDR3 is TGTGCCAGCCGGGACACGGGTAACACTGAAGCTTTCTTT. It is translated as CASRDTGNTEAFF. The full variable domain, its missing parts supplied by reference TRBV2 and TRBJ1-1, is EPEVTQTPSHQVTQMGQEVILRCVPISNHLYFYWYRQILGQKVEFLVSFYNNEISEKSEIFDDQFSVERPDGSNFTLKIRSTKLEDSAMYFCASRDTGNTEAFFGQGTRLTVV.

The V gene is TRBV6-1, the J gene TRBJ1-5; 10 bases are a match to TRBD1. CDR3 size: 14 residues. CDR1 is MNHNS and CDR2 is SASEGT in the germline V gene. V shed 4 bases and J 6 bases; nucleotides not matched to a gene: 3. CDR3 DNA sequence: TGTGCCAGCAGTGGTGGGACAGGGGTTCAGCCCCAGCATTTT. It codes for CASSGGTGVQPQHF.

Only a few counts were recorded for this clone. The J gene is TRBJ1-1, the V gene TRBV28; TRBD1 aligns across 8 bases. The J segment lost 8 bases and the V segment lost 6 bases, leaving 5 bases of the junction unmatched. Germline V gene lookup returns CDR1 MDHEN and CDR2 SYDVKM. The CDR3 is 12 amino acids. DNA of the CDR3: TGTGCCAGCAGGCGGGGACAGGAAGAAGCTTTCTTT. Amino acid sequence: CASRRGQEEAFF.

This clone occurred once. The chain combines TRBV19 with TRBJ2-1, with D hard to call. V was cut by 1 base and J by 7 bases, with 8 bases left in between. CDR3 length: 13 amino acids. CDR1 is LNHDA, CDR2 SQIVND, per germline (reference sequence). The CDR3 DNA is TGTGCCAGTAGTATAGCTACTACTAATGAGCAGTTCTTC. Protein: CASSIATTNEQFF.

The rearrangement joins TRBV19 to TRBJ2-5; 9 bases are a match to TRBD1. From germline, CDR1 is LNHDA and CDR2 SQIVND (reference sequence). The CDR3 covers 17 residues. V was pared by 3 bases and J by 5 bases, with 13 bases of the junction left unmatched. CDR3 region: CASSIMGSGTGRETQYF. The CDR3 nucleotides are TGTGCCAGTAGTATTATGGGGAGCGGGACAGGGCGGGAGACCCAGTACTTC.

The chain recombines TRBV2 with TRBJ1-1, with D tentatively TRBD1 (5 bases). V was clipped by 8 bases and J by 1 base, with 14 bases between them. This CDR3 comprises 14 residues. Germline assignment: CDR1 SNHLY and CDR2 FYNNEI. CDR3 sequence reads: CASFDSGGNTEAFF. The CDR3 DNA reads TGTGCCAGCTTCGATTCGGGGGGGAACACTGAAGCTTTCTTT.

This clone has only a few counts. This chain connects TRBV6-5 to TRBJ1-6; no firm D call. This CDR3 is built from 13 residues. Trimming shortened V by 5 bases and J by 7 bases, and 9 bases separated the two germline ends. Germline CDR1 reads MNHEY; CDR2 reads SVGAGI. CDR3 DNA sequence: TGTGCCAGCAGTGGCCAGGAAAATTCACCCCTCCACTTT. Encoded protein: CASSGQENSPLHF.

CDR3 DNA: TGTGCCAGCAGCCTCCCCAATCAGCCCCAGCATTTT. Translation gives CASSLPNQPQHF. V usage is TRBV5-4 and J usage is TRBJ1-5; D is undetermined. V was trimmed by 4 bases and J by 3 bases, leaving 5 bases between them. CDR3 length: 12 amino acids. Germline lookup yields CDR1 SGHNT and CDR2 YYREEE (reference sequence).

The genes are TRBV27 and TRBJ1-6; D is undetermined. Between the trimmed V and J ends, which lost 6 bases and 0 bases, there was a span of 15 bases. Germline loops: CDR1 MNHEY, CDR2 SMNVEV (reference sequence). This CDR3 comprises 17 residues. CDR3 loop: CASRVSWADSYNSPLHF. The CDR3 DNA reads as TGTGCCAGCAGGGTTTCCTGGGCAGACTCCTATAATTCACCCCTCCACTTT.

The chain carries TRBV11-3 and TRBJ2-1, with D possibly matching TRBD2 (5 bases). The CDR3 runs 17 residues. CDR1 is SGHNT, CDR2 YENEEA, per germline. V lost 1 base, J lost 7 bases, and 20 bases lay in between. The CDR3 region has the DNA TGTGCCAGCAGCTTAGGGGTTAGGGAGTTTAATATGAATGAGCAGTTCTTC. This gives the protein CASSLGVREFNMNEQFF.

This chain uses TRBV28 with TRBJ2-4; D is perhaps TRBD1 (5 bases). Trimming removed 5 bases at V and 0 bases at J, with 8 bases between. Germline V CDR1 and CDR2: MDHEN, SYDVKM. The CDR3 totals 14 residues. In DNA form, the CDR3 reads TGTGCCAGCAGTGACAGCCTAGCCAAAAACATTCAGTACTTC. This encodes CASSDSLAKNIQYF.

This chain joins TRBV14 and TRBJ2-1; TRBD2 matches at 13 bases. CDR1 and CDR2 (germline): SGHDN, FVKESK. CDR3 size: 16 residues. The V gene end was trimmed by 4 bases and the J gene end by 7 bases; junction bases not matched to a gene: 7. The CDR3: CASSLTSGGAGNEQFF. In DNA form, the CDR3 reads TGTGCCAGCAGCCTTACTAGCGGGGGGGCGGGGAATGAGCAGTTCTTC.